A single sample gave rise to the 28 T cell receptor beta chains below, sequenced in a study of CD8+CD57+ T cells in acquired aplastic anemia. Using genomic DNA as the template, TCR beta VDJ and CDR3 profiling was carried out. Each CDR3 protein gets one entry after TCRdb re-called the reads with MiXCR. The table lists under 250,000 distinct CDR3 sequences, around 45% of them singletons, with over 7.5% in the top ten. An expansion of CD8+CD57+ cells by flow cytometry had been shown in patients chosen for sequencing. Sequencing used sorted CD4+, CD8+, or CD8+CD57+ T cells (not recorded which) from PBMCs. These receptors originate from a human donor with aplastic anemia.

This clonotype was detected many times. As DNA, the CDR3 is TGTGCCAGCACCGATGGACCTTCTGGGGAGCTGTTTTTT. Translated: CASTDGPSGELFF. The rearrangement links TRBV6-6 to TRBJ2-2; D remains ambiguous. V dropped 7 bases and J dropped 8 bases, with 14 bases sitting between them. CDR3 length equals 13 residues. Per germline, CDR1 MNHNY and CDR2 SVGAGI (reference sequence).

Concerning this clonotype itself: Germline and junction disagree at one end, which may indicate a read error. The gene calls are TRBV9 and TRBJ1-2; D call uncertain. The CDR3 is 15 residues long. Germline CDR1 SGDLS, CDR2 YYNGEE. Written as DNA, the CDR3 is TGTACCAGCAGCTTGGTGGCAGATCCCCGTAGTGGCTACACCTTC. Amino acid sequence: CTSSLVADPRSGYTF.

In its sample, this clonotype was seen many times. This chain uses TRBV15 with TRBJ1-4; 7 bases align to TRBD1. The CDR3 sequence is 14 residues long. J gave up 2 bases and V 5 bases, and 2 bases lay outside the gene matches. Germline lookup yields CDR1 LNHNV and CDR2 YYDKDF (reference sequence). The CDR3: CATSGRGTNEKLFF. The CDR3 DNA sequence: TGTGCCACCAGCGGCAGGGGGACTAATGAAAAACTGTTTTTT.

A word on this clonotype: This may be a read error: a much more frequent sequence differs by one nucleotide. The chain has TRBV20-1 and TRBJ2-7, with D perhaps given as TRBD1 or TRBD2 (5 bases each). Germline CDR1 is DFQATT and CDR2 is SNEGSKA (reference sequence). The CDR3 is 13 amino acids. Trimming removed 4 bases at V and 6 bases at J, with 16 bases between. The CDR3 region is CSAMDLRGCEQYF. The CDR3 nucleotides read TGCAGTGCTATGGACCTCCGGGGCTGCGAGCAGTACTTC.

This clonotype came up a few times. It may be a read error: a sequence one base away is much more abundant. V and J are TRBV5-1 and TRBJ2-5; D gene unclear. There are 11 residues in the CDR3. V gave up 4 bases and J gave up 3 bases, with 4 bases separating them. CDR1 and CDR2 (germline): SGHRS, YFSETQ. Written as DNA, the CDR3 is TGCGCCAGCAGCCACGAAGAGACCCAGTACTTC. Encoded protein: CASSHEETQYF.

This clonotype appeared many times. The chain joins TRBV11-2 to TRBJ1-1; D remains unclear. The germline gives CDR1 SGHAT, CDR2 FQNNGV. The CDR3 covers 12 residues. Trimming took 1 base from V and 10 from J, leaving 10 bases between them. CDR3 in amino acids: CASSLGSFGAFF. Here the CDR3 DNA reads TGTGCCAGCAGCTTAGGTAGCTTTGGAGCTTTCTTT. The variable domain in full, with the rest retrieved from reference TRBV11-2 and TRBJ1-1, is EAGVAQSPRYKIIEKRQSVAFWCNPISGHATLYWYQQILGQGPKLLIQFQNNGVVDDSQLPKDRFSAERLKGVDSTLKIQPAKLEDSAVYLCASSLGSFGAFFGQGTRLTVV.

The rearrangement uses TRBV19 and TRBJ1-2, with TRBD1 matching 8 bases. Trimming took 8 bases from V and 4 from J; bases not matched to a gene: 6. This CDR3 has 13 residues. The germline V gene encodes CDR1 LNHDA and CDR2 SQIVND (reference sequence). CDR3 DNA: TGTGCCAGTTCCTGGACAGGGTCCTATGGCTACACCTTC. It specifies CASSWTGSYGYTF.

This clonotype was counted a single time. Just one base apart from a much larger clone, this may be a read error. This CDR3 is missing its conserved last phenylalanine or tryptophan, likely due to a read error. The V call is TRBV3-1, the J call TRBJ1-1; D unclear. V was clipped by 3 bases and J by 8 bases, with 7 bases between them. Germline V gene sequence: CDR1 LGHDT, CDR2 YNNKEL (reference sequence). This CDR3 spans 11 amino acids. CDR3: CASSHGWEAFS. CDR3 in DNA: TGTGCCAGCAGCCATGGTTGGGAAGCTTTCTCT.

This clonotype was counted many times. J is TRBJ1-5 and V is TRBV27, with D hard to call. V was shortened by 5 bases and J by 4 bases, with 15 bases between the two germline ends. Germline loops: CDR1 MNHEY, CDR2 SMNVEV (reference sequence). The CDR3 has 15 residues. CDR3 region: CASSAGLAWNQPQHF. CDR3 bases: TGTGCCAGCAGTGCCGGGTTGGCGTGGAATCAGCCCCAGCATTTT.

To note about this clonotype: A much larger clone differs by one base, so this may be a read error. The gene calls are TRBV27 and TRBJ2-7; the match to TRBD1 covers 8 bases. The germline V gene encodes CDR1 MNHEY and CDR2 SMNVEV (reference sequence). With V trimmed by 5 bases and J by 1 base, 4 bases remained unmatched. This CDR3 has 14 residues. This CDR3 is CASSPGQASYEQYF. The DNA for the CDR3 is TGTGCCAGCAGTCCGGGACAGGCGTCCTACGAGCAGTACTTC.

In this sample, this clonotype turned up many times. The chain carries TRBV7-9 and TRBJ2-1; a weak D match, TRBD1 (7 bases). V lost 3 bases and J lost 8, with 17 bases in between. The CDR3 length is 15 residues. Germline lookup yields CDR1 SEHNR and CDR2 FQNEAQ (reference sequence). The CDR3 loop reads CASSFRTGRGDEQFF. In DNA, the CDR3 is TGTGCCAGCAGCTTCCGGACAGGACGCGGGGATGAGCAGTTCTTC.

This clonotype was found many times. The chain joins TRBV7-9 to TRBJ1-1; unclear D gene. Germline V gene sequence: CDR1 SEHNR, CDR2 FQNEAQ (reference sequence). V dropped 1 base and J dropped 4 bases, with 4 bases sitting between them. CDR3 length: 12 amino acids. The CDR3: CASSLDGTEAFF. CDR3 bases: TGTGCCAGCAGCTTAGACGGCACTGAAGCTTTCTTT. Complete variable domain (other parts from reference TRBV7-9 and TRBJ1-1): DTGVSQNPRHKITKRGQNVTFRCDPISEHNRLYWYRQTLGQGPEFLTYFQNEAQLEKSRLLSDRFSAERPKGSFSTLEIQRTEQGDSAMYLCASSLDGTEAFFGQGTRLTVV.

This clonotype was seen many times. The CDR3 loop is CASSPRTGRNTEAFF. As DNA, the CDR3 is TGTGCCAGCAGCCCGCGGACAGGGAGGAACACTGAAGCTTTCTTT. V and J are TRBV4-2 and TRBJ1-1; 8 bases match TRBD1. V was clipped by 4 bases and J by 1 base; unmatched bases: 5. This CDR3 is 15 amino acids long. Germline-derived CDR1 and CDR2 are LGHNA and YNFKEQ.

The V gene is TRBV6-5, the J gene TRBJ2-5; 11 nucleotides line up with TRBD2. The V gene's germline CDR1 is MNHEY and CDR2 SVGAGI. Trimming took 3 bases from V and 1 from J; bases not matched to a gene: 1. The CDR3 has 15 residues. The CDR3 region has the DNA TGTGCCAGCAGTTATAGCGGGGGGGCCCAAGAGACCCAGTACTTC. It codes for CASSYSGGAQETQYF.

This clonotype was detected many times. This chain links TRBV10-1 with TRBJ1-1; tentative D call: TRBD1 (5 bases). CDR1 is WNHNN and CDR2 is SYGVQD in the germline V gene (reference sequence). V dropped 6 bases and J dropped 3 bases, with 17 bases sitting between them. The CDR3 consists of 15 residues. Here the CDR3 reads CASSPRQGPDTEAFF. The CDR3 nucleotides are TGCGCCAGCAGCCCCCGGCAGGGTCCCGACACTGAAGCTTTCTTT.

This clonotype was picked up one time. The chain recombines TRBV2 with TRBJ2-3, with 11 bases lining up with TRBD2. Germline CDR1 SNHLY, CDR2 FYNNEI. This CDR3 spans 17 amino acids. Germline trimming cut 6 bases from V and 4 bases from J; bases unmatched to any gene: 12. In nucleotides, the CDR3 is TGTGCCAGCAGATACACCGTACTAGCGGGAGTTCCAGATACGCAGTATTTT. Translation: CASRYTVLAGVPDTQYF.

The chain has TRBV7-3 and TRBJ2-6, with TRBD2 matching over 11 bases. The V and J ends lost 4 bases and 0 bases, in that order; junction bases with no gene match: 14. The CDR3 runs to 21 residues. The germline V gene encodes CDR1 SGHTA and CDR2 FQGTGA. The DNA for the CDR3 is TGTGCCAGCAGCTCCAAGCCGGGACTAGCGGTTTGTAGCTCTGGGGCCAACGTCCTGACTTTC. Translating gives CASSSKPGLAVCSSGANVLTF.

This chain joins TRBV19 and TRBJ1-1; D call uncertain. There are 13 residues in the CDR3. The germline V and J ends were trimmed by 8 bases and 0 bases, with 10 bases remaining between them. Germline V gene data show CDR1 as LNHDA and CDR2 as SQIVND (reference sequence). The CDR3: CASGLLMNTEAFF. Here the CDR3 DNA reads TGTGCCAGTGGGCTGTTAATGAACACTGAAGCTTTCTTT. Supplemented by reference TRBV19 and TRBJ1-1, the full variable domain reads DGGITQSPKYLFRKEGQNVTLSCEQNLNHDAMYWYRQDPGQGLRLIYYSQIVNDFQKGDIAEGYSVSREKKESFPLTVTSAQKNPTAFYLCASGLLMNTEAFFGQGTRLTVV.

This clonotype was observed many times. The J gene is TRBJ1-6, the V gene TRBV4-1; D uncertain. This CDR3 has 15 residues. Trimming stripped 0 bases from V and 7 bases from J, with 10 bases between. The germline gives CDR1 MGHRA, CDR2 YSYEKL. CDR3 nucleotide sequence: TGCGCCAGCAGCCAAGATGGTACGGTAAATTCACCCCTCCACTTT. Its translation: CASSQDGTVNSPLHF.

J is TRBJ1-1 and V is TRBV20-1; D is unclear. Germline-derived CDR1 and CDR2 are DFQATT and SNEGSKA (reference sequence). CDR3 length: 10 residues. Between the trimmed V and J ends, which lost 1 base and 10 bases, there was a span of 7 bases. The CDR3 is CSARGWGAFF. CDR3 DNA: TGCAGTGCTAGAGGTTGGGGAGCTTTCTTT.

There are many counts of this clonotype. CDR3 protein: CASSLARDRVPYEQYF. In nucleotides, the CDR3 is TGTGCCAGCAGCTTGGCGCGGGACAGGGTCCCCTACGAGCAGTACTTC. J is TRBJ2-7 and V is TRBV5-5; 9 bases agree with TRBD1. The junction had 6 bases not matched to a gene; V was cut back by 0 bases and J by 2 bases. From germline, CDR1 is SGHKS and CDR2 YYEKEE (reference sequence). The CDR3 length is 16 residues. The entire variable domain, with the rest obtained from reference TRBV5-5 and TRBJ2-7, is as follows: DAGVTQSPTHLIKTRGQQVTLRCSPISGHKSVSWYQQVLGQGPQFIFQYYEKEERGRGNFPDRFSARQFPNYSSELNVNALLLGDSALYLCASSLARDRVPYEQYFGPGTRLTVT.

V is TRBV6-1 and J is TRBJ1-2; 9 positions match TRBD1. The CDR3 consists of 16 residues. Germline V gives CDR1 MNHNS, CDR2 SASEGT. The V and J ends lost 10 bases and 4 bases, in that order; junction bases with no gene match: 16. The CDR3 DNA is TGTGCCACCACAAGCCTTACAGGGGGCCGATTCTATGGCTACACCTTC. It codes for CATTSLTGGRFYGYTF.

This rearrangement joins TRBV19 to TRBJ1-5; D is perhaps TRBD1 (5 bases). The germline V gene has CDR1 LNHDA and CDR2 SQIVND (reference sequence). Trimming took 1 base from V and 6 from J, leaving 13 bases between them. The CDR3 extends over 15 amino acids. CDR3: CASSIGQGGSQPQHF. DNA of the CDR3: TGTGCCAGTAGTATAGGCCAGGGCGGAAGTCAGCCCCAGCATTTT.

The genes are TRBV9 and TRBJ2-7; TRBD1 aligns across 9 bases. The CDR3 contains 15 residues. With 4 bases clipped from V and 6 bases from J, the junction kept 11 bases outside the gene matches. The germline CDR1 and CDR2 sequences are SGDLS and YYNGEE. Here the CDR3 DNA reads TGTGCCAGCAGCCCACAGGGGGCCGGGGATCGCGAGCAGTACTTC. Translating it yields CASSPQGAGDREQYF.

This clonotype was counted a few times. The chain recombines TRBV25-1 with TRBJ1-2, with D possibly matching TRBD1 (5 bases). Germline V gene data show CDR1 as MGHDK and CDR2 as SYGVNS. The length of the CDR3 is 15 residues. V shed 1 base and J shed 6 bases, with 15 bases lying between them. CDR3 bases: TGTGCCAGCAGTGAATTAGGGACGGAGAAGAATGGCTACACCTTC. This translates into CASSELGTEKNGYTF.

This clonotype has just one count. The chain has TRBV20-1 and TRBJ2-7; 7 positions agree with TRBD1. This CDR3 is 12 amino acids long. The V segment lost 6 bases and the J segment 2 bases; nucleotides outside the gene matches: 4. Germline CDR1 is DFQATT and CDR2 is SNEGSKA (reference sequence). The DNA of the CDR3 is TGCAGTGCCCGGACAGGTACCTACGAGCAGTACTTC. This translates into CSARTGTYEQYF.

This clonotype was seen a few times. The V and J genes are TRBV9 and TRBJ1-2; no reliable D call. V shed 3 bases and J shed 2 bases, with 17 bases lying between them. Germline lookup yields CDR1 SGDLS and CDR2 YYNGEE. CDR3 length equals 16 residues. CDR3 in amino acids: CASSASLRTGNYGYTF. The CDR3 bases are TGTGCCAGCAGCGCCTCGCTGAGGACGGGAAACTATGGCTACACCTTC. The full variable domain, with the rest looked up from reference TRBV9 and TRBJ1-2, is DSGVTQTPKHLITATGQRVTLRCSPRSGDLSVYWYQQSLDQGLQFLIQYYNGEERAKGNILERFSAQQFPDLHSELNLSSLELGDSALYFCASSASLRTGNYGYTFGSGTRLTVV.

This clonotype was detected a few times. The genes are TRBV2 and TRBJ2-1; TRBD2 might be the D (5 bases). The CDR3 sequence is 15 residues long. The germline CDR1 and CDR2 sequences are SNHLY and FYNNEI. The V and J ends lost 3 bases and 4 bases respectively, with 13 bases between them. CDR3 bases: TGTGCCAGCAGTGATGGCGGGCCTGATTACAATGAGCAGTTCTTC. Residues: CASSDGGPDYNEQFF.